The sample holds a few counts of the clone carrying this T cell receptor (beta chain). This entry is derived from a study of blood T cells in healthy people across ages. Together with a sample-barcoded 5' primer, a J-beta primer mix was included in a second PCR lasting about 7 to 12 cycles. Each sample yielded at least 3 million CDR3-containing paired-end reads. MiXCR was run by TCRdb on the 5' RACE reads, yielding one entry per CDR3 protein. Of over 1,200,000 distinct CDR3 sequences listed, approximately 59% are singletons. The CDR3 has 14 amino acids. Germline CDR1 MGHRA, CDR2 YSYEKL. Unmatched junction bases numbered 2, after V lost 1 base and J lost 4 bases.

V gene TRBV4-1 combines with J gene TRBJ1-1, with TRBD1 identical over 8 bases. Source material: blood. This receptor was identified in a man aged 18 to 30 in good health. CDR3: CASSQADRGTEAFF. The CDR3, as DNA: TGCGCCAGCAGCCAAGCAGACAGGGGCACTGAAGCTTTCTTT.